Listed below are T cell receptor beta chains from one sample, sequenced in a study of PD-L1 blockade in urothelial cancer. Sequencing used immunoSEQ multiplex PCR; TCRdb keeps in-frame clones, though not all of them. The repertoire includes tens of thousands of clones, more than 75% of them detected once, and approximately 14% sits in the top ten. The material sequenced was PBMCs, taken around atezolizumab (anti-PD-L1) treatment. These receptors originate from a man between 60 and 70 years old with urothelial cancer. CDR3s include the opening cysteine and the closing phenylalanine or tryptophan. The D gene is left open where the match is weak. A row's size may be missing; if present it is once, few, many or a size class.

CDR3 protein: CASKLGQGNSPLHF; CDR3 DNA: TGTGCCAGCAAGCTGGGACAGGGAAATTCACCCCTCCACTTT; D gene: TRBD1; V gene: TRBV2; J gene: TRBJ1-6; clone size: .
CDR3 protein: CASSVQGWNNSPLHF; CDR3 DNA: TGTGCCAGCAGTGTACAGGGTTGGAATAATTCACCCCTCCACTTT; D gene: .; V gene: TRBV2; J gene: TRBJ1-6; clone size: once
CDR3 protein: CASIGTYNEQFF; CDR3 DNA: TGTGCCAGCATCGGGACCTACAATGAGCAGTTCTTC; D gene: .; V gene: TRBV5-6; J gene: TRBJ2-1; clone size: .
CDR3 protein: CASREAGGLQETQYF; CDR3 DNA: TGCGCCAGCAGGGAAGCGGGAGGCCTACAAGAGACCCAGTACTTC; D gene: TRBD2; V gene: TRBV5-1; J gene: TRBJ2-5; clone size: .
CDR3 protein: CASSTPTGQGSTDTQYF; CDR3 DNA: TGTGCCAGCTCTACCCCCACTGGACAGGGGAGCACAGATACGCAGTATTTT; D gene: TRBD1; V gene: TRBV5-4; J gene: TRBJ2-3; clone size: .
CDR3 protein: CASRIRGTGDEKLFF; CDR3 DNA: TGTGCCAGCAGAATCAGGGGAACAGGGGATGAAAAACTGTTTTTT; D gene: TRBD1; V gene: TRBV11-3; J gene: TRBJ1-4; clone size: .
CDR3 protein: CASSLDRMMRTYEQYF; CDR3 DNA: TGTGCCAGCAGTTTAGACAGGATGATGAGGACCTACGAGCAGTACTTC; D gene: .; V gene: TRBV27; J gene: TRBJ2-7; clone size: .
CDR3 protein: CASSRQEDRGDGYTF; CDR3 DNA: TGCGCCAGCAGCCGCCAAGAGGACAGGGGTGATGGCTACACCTTC; D gene: TRBD1; V gene: TRBV4-1; J gene: TRBJ1-2; clone size: .
CDR3 protein: CASSYRLAGGPGTQYF; CDR3 DNA: TGTGCCAGCAGTTACAGGCTAGCGGGGGGCCCAGGGACCCAGTACTTC; D gene: TRBD2; V gene: TRBV6-5; J gene: TRBJ2-5; clone size: .
CDR3 protein: CASKGGQIFSYEQYF; CDR3 DNA: TGTGCCAGCAAAGGAGGGCAGATATTCTCCTACGAGCAGTACTTC; D gene: .; V gene: TRBV2; J gene: TRBJ2-7; clone size: .
CDR3 protein: CASSGRLAGQETQYF; CDR3 DNA: TGTGCCAGCAGTGGAAGACTAGCGGGCCAAGAGACCCAGTACTTC; D gene: TRBD2; V gene: TRBV2; J gene: TRBJ2-5; clone size: .
CDR3 protein: CASSAGGGDGYTF; CDR3 DNA: TGTGCCAGCAGCGCCGGAGGGGGCGATGGCTACACCTTC; D gene: TRBD1; V gene: TRBV9; J gene: TRBJ1-2; clone size: .
CDR3 protein: CASSHASYEQYF; CDR3 DNA: TGTGCCAGCAGCCACGCGAGCTACGAGCAGTACTTC; D gene: .; V gene: TRBV7-9; J gene: TRBJ2-7; clone size: .
CDR3 protein: CASSFDRGDTQYF; CDR3 DNA: TGTGCCAGCAGTTTCGACCGGGGTGATACGCAGTATTTT; D gene: .; V gene: TRBV2; J gene: TRBJ2-3; clone size: .
CDR3 protein: CASSVGYGDNEQFF; CDR3 DNA: TGTGCCAGCAGCGTAGGGTACGGTGACAATGAGCAGTTCTTC; D gene: .; V gene: TRBV9; J gene: TRBJ2-1; clone size: .
CDR3 protein: CASSLSTGGSYYNSPLHF; CDR3 DNA: TGTGCCAGCAGTTTGTCGACAGGGGGCTCTTATTATAATTCACCCCTCCACTTT; D gene: TRBD1; V gene: TRBV27; J gene: TRBJ1-6; clone size: once
CDR3 protein: CAWSVGREYEQYF; CDR3 DNA: TGTGCCTGGAGTGTGGGGCGAGAGTACGAGCAGTACTTC; D gene: .; V gene: TRBV30; J gene: TRBJ2-7; clone size: .
CDR3 protein: CSVYRGLYNEQFF; CDR3 DNA: TGCAGCGTCTACAGGGGGCTCTACAATGAGCAGTTCTTC; D gene: TRBD1; V gene: TRBV29-1; J gene: TRBJ2-1; clone size: .
CDR3 protein: CASSPRSGGYTF; CDR3 DNA: TGTGCCAGTAGTCCCCGGAGTGGCGGCTACACCTTC; D gene: .; V gene: TRBV19; J gene: TRBJ1-2; clone size: .
CDR3 protein: CASSIGQGVVQETQYF; CDR3 DNA: TGTGCCAGTAGTATAGGGCAGGGGGTTGTCCAAGAGACCCAGTACTTC; D gene: TRBD1; V gene: TRBV19; J gene: TRBJ2-5; clone size: .
CDR3 protein: CASSQGQGWTGANVLTF; CDR3 DNA: TGCGCCAGCAGCCAAGGACAGGGTTGGACTGGGGCCAACGTCCTGACTTTC; D gene: TRBD1; V gene: TRBV4-1; J gene: TRBJ2-6; clone size: .
CDR3 protein: CSAISQGAAFF; CDR3 DNA: TGCAGTGCTATCTCCCAGGGCGCGGCTTTCTTT; D gene: .; V gene: TRBV20-1; J gene: TRBJ1-1; clone size: .
CDR3 protein: CAAERKQGTEAFF; CDR3 DNA: TGTGCCGCAGAGAGGAAGCAGGGCACTGAAGCTTTCTTT; D gene: .; V gene: TRBV6-5; J gene: TRBJ1-1; clone size: few
CDR3 protein: CASSPPSLGSTDTQYF; CDR3 DNA: TGTGCCAGCAGCCCACCAAGTCTAGGAAGCACAGATACGCAGTATTTT; D gene: .; V gene: TRBV7-9; J gene: TRBJ2-3; clone size: .
CDR3 protein: CASSSAGTGNQPQHF; CDR3 DNA: TGTGCCAGCAGTTCGGCCGGGACAGGGAATCAGCCCCAGCATTTT; D gene: TRBD1; V gene: TRBV27; J gene: TRBJ1-5; clone size: .
CDR3 protein: CASNPGSSYNEQFF; CDR3 DNA: TGTGCCAGCAATCCAGGAAGCTCCTACAATGAGCAGTTCTTC; D gene: .; V gene: TRBV2; J gene: TRBJ2-1; clone size: .
CDR3 protein: CASSFGGLSSYEQYF; CDR3 DNA: TGTGCCAGCAGTTTCGGAGGCTTGAGCTCCTACGAGCAGTACTTC; D gene: .; V gene: TRBV28; J gene: TRBJ2-7; clone size: .
CDR3 protein: CASRSDSTYGYTF; CDR3 DNA: TGTGCCAGCAGATCGGACTCAACCTATGGCTACACCTTC; D gene: .; V gene: TRBV6-5; J gene: TRBJ1-2; clone size: .
CDR3 protein: CSVQGNTEAFF; CDR3 DNA: TGCAGTGTCCAGGGGAACACTGAAGCTTTCTTT; D gene: .; V gene: TRBV20-1; J gene: TRBJ1-1; clone size: few
CDR3 protein: CASRAEGRGNYGYTF; CDR3 DNA: TGTGCCAGCAGGGCTGAGGGGAGGGGTAACTATGGCTACACCTTC; D gene: .; V gene: TRBV6-5; J gene: TRBJ1-2; clone size: .
CDR3 protein: CASSIQGRTPTYEQYF; CDR3 DNA: TGTGCCAGCAGCATACAGGGCCGCACACCTACCTACGAGCAGTACTTC; D gene: .; V gene: TRBV7-3; J gene: TRBJ2-7; clone size: .
CDR3 protein: CASSLSSGHSYEQYF; CDR3 DNA: TGCGCCAGCAGCTTGTCTAGCGGGCACTCCTACGAGCAGTACTTC; D gene: TRBD2; V gene: TRBV5-1; J gene: TRBJ2-7; clone size: .
CDR3 protein: CATSIRRGSLGGYTF; CDR3 DNA: TGTGCCACCAGCATACGCAGGGGTTCTCTTGGGGGCTACACCTTC; D gene: .; V gene: TRBV15; J gene: TRBJ1-2; clone size: .
CDR3 protein: CASIGVRVGYNEQFF; CDR3 DNA: TGTGCCAGTATTGGGGTCAGGGTCGGCTACAATGAGCAGTTCTTC; D gene: .; V gene: TRBV19; J gene: TRBJ2-1; clone size: .
CDR3 protein: CASSFLRGLTEAFF; CDR3 DNA: TGCGCCAGCAGCTTCTTGCGGGGCCTCACTGAAGCTTTCTTT; D gene: .; V gene: TRBV5-1; J gene: TRBJ1-1; clone size: .
CDR3 protein: CASCRDRANQPQHF; CDR3 DNA: TGTGCCAGCTGCCGGGACAGAGCTAATCAGCCCCAGCATTTT; D gene: TRBD1; V gene: TRBV6-1; J gene: TRBJ1-5; clone size: .
CDR3 protein: CASTPRGTTYNSNQPQHF; CDR3 DNA: TGTGCCAGCACTCCCAGGGGGACGACCTACAATAGCAATCAGCCCCAGCATTTT; D gene: TRBD1; V gene: TRBV27; J gene: TRBJ1-5; clone size: .
CDR3 protein: CASSLYRIGTGGIGNTIYF; CDR3 DNA: TGTGCCAGCAGTTTATATCGGATAGGGACAGGGGGAATTGGAAACACCATATATTTT; D gene: TRBD1; V gene: TRBV28; J gene: TRBJ1-3; clone size: .
CDR3 protein: CASSIGRVNEKLFF; CDR3 DNA: TGTGCCAGTAGTATTGGGCGCGTCAATGAAAAACTGTTTTTT; D gene: .; V gene: TRBV19; J gene: TRBJ1-4; clone size: .
CDR3 protein: CATTSPRQGSMVEAFF; CDR3 DNA: TGTGCCACGACCTCCCCCCGACAGGGGAGCATGGTTGAAGCTTTCTTT; D gene: TRBD1; V gene: TRBV10-3; J gene: TRBJ1-1; clone size: .
CDR3 protein: CASSGLRRGKETQYF; CDR3 DNA: TGTGCCAGCAGCGGCCTACGGCGGGGGAAAGAGACCCAGTACTTC; D gene: TRBD2; V gene: TRBV11-2; J gene: TRBJ2-5; clone size: .
CDR3 protein: CASSSLAGTGVGNTIYF; CDR3 DNA: TGTGCCAGCAGTTCTCTGGCCGGGACAGGGGTTGGAAACACCATATATTTT; D gene: TRBD1; V gene: TRBV27; J gene: TRBJ1-3; clone size: .
CDR3 protein: CASSTRPGQDNYGYTF; CDR3 DNA: TGTGCCAGCAGCACTCGACCGGGACAAGATAACTATGGCTACACCTTC; D gene: .; V gene: TRBV5-4; J gene: TRBJ1-2; clone size: .
CDR3 protein: CATSSFRRFTGELFF; CDR3 DNA: TGTGCCACCAGCAGCTTTCGGCGGTTCACCGGGGAGCTGTTTTTT; D gene: .; V gene: TRBV15; J gene: TRBJ2-2; clone size: .
CDR3 protein: CASSLRTGATTNYGYTF; CDR3 DNA: TGCGCCAGCAGCCTTAGGACAGGAGCCACTACTAACTATGGCTACACCTTC; D gene: TRBD1; V gene: TRBV4-1; J gene: TRBJ1-2; clone size: .
CDR3 protein: CASSRGVAGAGNTGELFF; CDR3 DNA: TGTGCCAGCAGTCGCGGGGTAGCGGGAGCAGGGAACACCGGGGAGCTGTTTTTT; D gene: TRBD2; V gene: TRBV28; J gene: TRBJ2-2; clone size: .
CDR3 protein: CASSVWDIQETQYF; CDR3 DNA: TGTGCCAGCAGCGTATGGGACATACAAGAGACCCAGTACTTC; D gene: .; V gene: TRBV9; J gene: TRBJ2-5; clone size: once
CDR3 protein: CASSSWTSGSGEQYF; CDR3 DNA: TGTGCCAGCAGTTCCTGGACTAGCGGGAGTGGAGAGCAGTACTTC; D gene: TRBD2; V gene: TRBV28; J gene: TRBJ2-7; clone size: .
CDR3 protein: CASTPSASPFYNEQFF; CDR3 DNA: TGTGCCAGCACCCCTTCCGCTAGCCCCTTCTACAATGAGCAGTTCTTC; D gene: .; V gene: TRBV27; J gene: TRBJ2-1; clone size: .
CDR3 protein: CAWSVGGGVGNTIYF; CDR3 DNA: TGTGCCTGGAGTGTAGGGGGGGGCGTTGGAAACACCATATATTTT; D gene: .; V gene: TRBV30; J gene: TRBJ1-3; clone size: .
CDR3 protein: CASRATATDTQYF; CDR3 DNA: TGTGCCTCCCGAGCGACAGCGACAGATACGCAGTATTTT; D gene: .; V gene: TRBV19; J gene: TRBJ2-3; clone size: .
CDR3 protein: CASSSRGGAPYEQYF; CDR3 DNA: TGTGCCAGCAGCTCTCGGGGAGGGGCCCCCTACGAGCAGTACTTC; D gene: TRBD2; V gene: TRBV7-2; J gene: TRBJ2-7; clone size: once
CDR3 protein: CASSLGALVDTDTQYF; CDR3 DNA: TGCGCCAGCAGCTTGGGGGCCCTGGTGGACACAGATACGCAGTATTTT; D gene: .; V gene: TRBV5-1; J gene: TRBJ2-3; clone size: .
CDR3 protein: CSVPRGRGSAGELFF; CDR3 DNA: TGCAGCGTCCCTCGAGGCAGGGGGTCTGCCGGGGAGCTGTTTTTT; D gene: TRBD1; V gene: TRBV29-1; J gene: TRBJ2-2; clone size: .